This T cell receptor (beta chain) was found in a study of cytomegalovirus exposure and HLA in healthy donors. Sequencing was performed with immunoSEQ multiplex PCR; in TCRdb, only in-frame clones are kept and a portion is missing. The sample records 50,000 to 65,000 clones, around 95% being singletons. V gave up 5 bases and J gave up 5 bases, with 10 bases separating them. The CDR3 has 13 residues. The germline CDR1 and CDR2 sequences are MNHNS and SASEGT. This clone was observed a single time. Its antigen is still unknown. General observations from the study: With high specificity and sensitivity, the classifier reportedly diagnosed cytomegalovirus status. Altogether, some 170 TCR beta chains were recorded as cytomegalovirus-associated.

This clonotype was obtained from a woman aged 18 to 35 in good health and CMV-seropositive. The J gene is TRBJ2-1, the V gene TRBV6-1, with a tentative D call TRBD2 (5 bases). The sequenced sample consisted of PBMCs. CDR3 sequence (DNA): TGTGCCAGCAGTTATTCGACTAACAATGAGCAGTTCTTC. Protein sequence: CASSYSTNNEQFF.